The entry below describes one T cell receptor beta chain. Trimming cost V 1 base and J 2 bases; bases outside gene matches: 2. Germline lookup yields CDR1 MGHRA and CDR2 YSYEKL. The CDR3 contains 14 residues. TCRdb's table, derived via immunoSEQ multiplex PCR, lists solely in-frame clones and lacks some. The sample lists about 200,000 clones, approximately 82% occurring once. This specimen belongs to a study of blood T cell repertoires in COVID-19. The rearrangement uses TRBV4-1 and TRBJ2-7, with 7 bases aligning to TRBD1. The material sequenced was peripheral blood. The TCR sequence derives from a human donor in a cohort sampled during active COVID-19. In DNA, the CDR3 is TGCGCCAGCAGCCAAGCAGACAGGGCCTACGAGCAGTACTTC. Translating it yields CASSQADRAYEQYF.